This T cell receptor (beta chain) was identified during a study of T cell responses to AZD1222 COVID-19 vaccine. Study-wide background: Some second doses came at about 4 weeks and others at about 12 weeks; these were pooled. General study results and limits: A mostly white British donor set with more females was recruited, and clonal diversity was possibly underestimated. The peak T cell response came first, and repertoires were sampled only after it. Researchers report vaccine-associated CD4 TCRs spanning spike, with dominance at 160-218 and 743-854.

The V gene's germline CDR1 is SGHNT and CDR2 YENEEA. The CDR3 consists of 19 residues. Between the trimmed V and J ends, which lost 0 bases and 5 bases, there was a span of 26 bases. In the case of this clone: Antigen: not known.

TCRdb's table, derived via immunoSEQ multiplex PCR, lists solely in-frame clones and lacks some. Of 75,000 to 85,000 clones listed, roughly nine tenths are singletons. The receptor's source is an adult in good health. The gene calls are TRBV11-3 and TRBJ2-7; D gene ambiguous. Here the sequenced sample was peripheral blood, taken on day 0 of AZD1222 vaccination. CDR3 coding DNA: TGTGCCAGCAGCTTAGATCCCCCTTTGGGCAGGTGGACCCCCCACGAGCAGTACTTC. This translates into CASSLDPPLGRWTPHEQYF.